This TCR beta chain was profiled in a study of T cell responses to AZD1222 COVID-19 vaccine. This CDR3 region has 13 residues. Per germline, CDR1 MRHNA and CDR2 SNTAGT. Trimming shortened V by 0 bases and J by 5 bases, and 7 bases separated the two germline ends. Study-wide points: Reports indicate that nearly half of spike-specific TCRs are directed at unmutated variant regions. There were mostly white British donors and more females than males, and clonal diversity was possibly underestimated.

Of note for this clone: Its antigen is not known.

Generated by immunoSEQ multiplex PCR, the TCRdb table keeps only in-frame clones and is missing some. The table lists roughly 140,000 clones, 85% to 90% of them singletons. The sequence was obtained from an adult who received the AZD1222 COVID-19 vaccine. Sequencing was performed on peripheral blood, taken 28 days after the second AZD1222 dose. The chain combines TRBV6-4 with TRBJ1-2; tentative D call: TRBD1 (5 bases). As DNA, the CDR3 is TGTGCCAGCAGTGACTCTGGGACTTATGGCTACACCTTC. The encoded protein is CASSDSGTYGYTF.